This TCR beta chain stems from a study of siplizumab effects on memory and regulatory T cells. Study observations and caveats: Alloreactive sequences traceable to unstimulated CD4+ memory cells were significantly reduced by siplizumab. Treg-derived clones made up an average of approximately 70% of mappable alloreactive CD4+ clones with siplizumab and roughly 29% in controls. Unstimulated naive T cells seemed to show more diversity than memory cells did, and they also seemed to be among the major contributors to the alloresponse.

Trimming removed 5 bases at V and 2 bases at J, with 11 bases between. In germline, CDR1 is SGHVS, CDR2 FQNEAQ. CDR3 length equals 14 residues. Assays covered some 98,000 TCR templates per sample. Assay used: immunoSEQ multiplex PCR; TCRdb lists only in-frame clones, some missing. The table lists some 40,000 clones, 89% of them singletons. With respect to this clone: Its antigen remains unknown.

The clonotype originates from a human donor in good health. The sample taken for sequencing was naive CD4+ T cells sorted from blood. The rearrangement joins TRBV7-8 to TRBJ2-3; D is ambiguous. The CDR3 DNA is TGTGCCAGCAGCGTAGAATACTCCACAGATACGCAGTATTTT. It yields the protein CASSVEYSTDTQYF.